Presented here are 12 T cell receptor beta chains from one specimen sequenced in a study of cytomegalovirus exposure and HLA in healthy donors. TCRdb keeps only in-frame clones here, not all; method: immunoSEQ multiplex PCR. In the table there are roughly 130,000 clones, about nine tenths of which are singletons. The specimen was PBMCs. The receptors shown here come from a young man in good health and CMV-seronegative.

The chain uses TRBV18 and TRBJ1-4; unclear D gene. V lost 3 bases and J 6 bases, leaving 11 bases between the germline ends. CDR3 size: 14 residues. Germline V gene sequence: CDR1 KGHSH, CDR2 LQKENI. For the CDR3, the DNA is TGTGCCAGCTCACCTGGATTGGGAGATGAAAAACTGTTTTTT. It yields the protein CASSPGLGDEKLFF.

The gene calls are TRBV25-1 and TRBJ2-1, with 7 bases aligning to TRBD2. CDR3 size: 15 residues. Germline-derived CDR1 and CDR2 are MGHDK and SYGVNS. The ends lost 5 bases at V and 6 bases at J; junction bases unmatched: 10. The CDR3 loop is CASSHRTSRLNEQFF. Here the CDR3 DNA reads TGTGCCAGCAGTCACCGGACTAGTCGGCTCAATGAGCAGTTCTTC.

CDR3 coding DNA: TGTGCCAGCAGCTTTACACTGGGACACACAGATACGCAGTATTTT. Amino acid sequence: CASSFTLGHTDTQYF. The chain couples TRBV7-7 to TRBJ2-3, with D perhaps TRBD1 (6 bases). The CDR3 is 15 amino acids. Germline V CDR1 and CDR2: SSHAT, FNYEAQ (reference sequence). V dropped 3 bases and J dropped 2 bases, with 12 bases sitting between them.

This clone was counted a single time. The CDR3 DNA reads TGTGCCAGCAGCCCGAGGAGAGAGACCCAGTACTTC. Translation: CASSPRRETQYF. This chain uses TRBV5-5 with TRBJ2-5; no clear D. Trimming pared 4 bases from V and 4 bases from J, leaving 8 bases between. CDR3 size: 12 residues. The germline CDR1 and CDR2 sequences are SGHKS and YYEKEE (reference sequence).

The rearrangement links TRBV10-3 to TRBJ1-1; TRBD1 matches at 8 bases. Germline V CDR1 and CDR2: ENHRY, SYGVKD. The trim removed 10 bases at V and 6 bases at J, leaving 7 bases unmatched. The CDR3 consists of 12 residues. The DNA of the CDR3 is TGTGCCACGACAGGGGCCGGAGCTGAAGCTTTCTTT. This sequence encodes CATTGAGAEAFF.

This clone was found once. This chain connects TRBV11-3 to TRBJ2-3, with 14 bases that match TRBD2. Germline assignment: CDR1 SGHNT and CDR2 YENEEA. The CDR3 is made up of 17 amino acids. V shed 3 bases and J 2 bases; nucleotides not matched to a gene: 4. The CDR3 DNA sequence: TGTGCCAGCAGCTTGGGGACTAGCGGGAGCTTCACAGATACGCAGTATTTT. Its protein is CASSLGTSGSFTDTQYF.

This chain joins TRBV6-5 and TRBJ2-1; 7 bases are a match to TRBD2. The CDR3 has 16 residues. Per the germline V gene, CDR1 is MNHEY and CDR2 is SVGAGI. J lost 5 bases, V lost 0 bases, and 7 bases had no gene match. This CDR3 reads CASSYSTTSPDNEQFF. CDR3 nucleotides: TGTGCCAGCAGTTACTCAACGACTAGCCCTGACAATGAGCAGTTCTTC.

A remark on this clone: This CDR3 is also generated by other DNA sequences in the sample. J is TRBJ1-4 and V is TRBV4-3, with 9 bases identical to TRBD1. Per germline, CDR1 LGHNA and CDR2 YSLEER. The CDR3 is made up of 17 amino acids. V was pared by 2 bases and J by 8 bases, with 12 bases of the junction left unmatched. Here the CDR3 DNA reads TGCGCCAGCAGCCAATCCACCCCGGGACAGGGAGCCGAAAAACTGTTTTTT. Protein: CASSQSTPGQGAEKLFF.

The rearrangement links TRBV5-1 to TRBJ1-2; no clear D gene. The CDR3 loop spans 17 amino acids. CDR1 and CDR2 (germline): SGHRS, YFSETQ. V shed 0 bases and J shed 5 bases, with 20 bases lying between them. The CDR3: CASSLAPSTDAAYGYTF. The DNA for the CDR3 is TGCGCCAGCAGCTTGGCTCCCTCTACTGACGCGGCGTATGGCTACACCTTC.

This clone was seen a few times. The V and J genes are TRBV15 and TRBJ2-7; 10 nucleotides match TRBD1. The CDR3 is 14 residues long. The germline V gene has CDR1 LNHNV and CDR2 YYDKDF (reference sequence). After removal of 1 base from V and 5 bases from J, the junction contained 2 bases not matched to a gene. CDR3 protein: CATSRAGTGDEQYF. As DNA, the CDR3 is TGTGCCACCAGCAGAGCCGGGACAGGGGACGAGCAGTACTTC.

The chain has TRBV29-1 and TRBJ1-2; 11 bases align to TRBD1. CDR3 length: 16 residues. Germline CDR1 is SQVTM and CDR2 is ANQGSEA. V gave up 6 bases and J gave up 2 bases; unmatched junction bases: 11. The CDR3 reads CSVRRTGQGANYGYTF. In DNA form, the CDR3 reads TGCAGCGTCCGTAGGACCGGACAGGGGGCCAACTATGGCTACACCTTC.

V and J are TRBV27 and TRBJ2-1; 7 nucleotides align to TRBD2. The V and J ends lost 8 bases and 9 bases, in that order; junction bases with no gene match: 28. The germline V gene encodes CDR1 MNHEY and CDR2 SMNVEV (reference sequence). This CDR3 region has 19 residues. CDR3 bases: TGTGCCAGCCGACCGAGGCTAGCGGTTGGACGGTTAGGTAAATTTGAGCAGTTCTTC. Protein product: CASRPRLAVGRLGKFEQFF.